The 15 T cell receptor beta chains given below trace back to one sample, sequenced in a study of blood T cell repertoires in COVID-19. Clones were sequenced by immunoSEQ multiplex PCR, and TCRdb holds only the in-frame ones, with some missing. The sample yields some 320,000 clones, more than 75% seen once. The sequencing input was PBMCs or T cells enriched from blood (not recorded which). These receptors were taken from a man in his sixties who had recovered from COVID-19.

The genes are TRBV7-2 and TRBJ2-3; 9 bases line up with TRBD2. Germline V gene sequence: CDR1 SGHTA, CDR2 FQGNSA. The V gene end was trimmed by 0 bases and the J gene end by 3 bases; junction bases not matched to a gene: 4. The CDR3 runs 16 residues. DNA of the CDR3: TGTGCCAGCAGCTTAGCTTGGCGGGGGGGGACAGATACGCAGTATTTT. Its protein is CASSLAWRGGTDTQYF.

The chain combines TRBV11-2 with TRBJ2-1; 10 bases match TRBD2. With V trimmed by 1 base and J by 0 bases, 6 bases remained unmatched. CDR3 size: 18 residues. The germline gives CDR1 SGHAT, CDR2 FQNNGV. CDR3 sequence (DNA): TGTGCCAGCAGCTTAGGGCTAGCGGGGGCCCCCTCCTACAATGAGCAGTTCTTC. This gives the protein CASSLGLAGAPSYNEQFF.

V usage is TRBV5-5 and J usage is TRBJ1-2; 7 positions agree with TRBD1. The CDR3 loop spans 16 amino acids. Germline trimming cut 6 bases from V and 0 bases from J; bases unmatched to any gene: 11. In germline, CDR1 is SGHKS, CDR2 YYEKEE (reference sequence). CDR3 amino acids: CASNPPEGQSNYGYTF. CDR3 sequence (DNA): TGTGCCAGCAACCCACCAGAGGGACAGTCTAACTATGGCTACACCTTC.

The V gene is TRBV4-1, the J gene TRBJ2-2, with 7 bases lining up with TRBD2. This CDR3 is 15 amino acids long. The trim removed 1 base at V and 1 base at J, leaving 0 bases unmatched. Per the germline V gene, CDR1 is MGHRA and CDR2 is YSYEKL. CDR3 in amino acids: CASSQGGRNTGELFF. In DNA form, the CDR3 reads TGCGCCAGCAGCCAAGGCGGGAGGAACACCGGGGAGCTGTTTTTT.

V usage is TRBV9 and J usage is TRBJ1-3; D might be TRBD1 (6 bases). The CDR3 covers 17 residues. V was shortened by 1 base and J by 4 bases, with 18 bases between the two germline ends. Germline CDR1 is SGDLS and CDR2 is YYNGEE. CDR3 sequence reads: CASSVSVGQGSGNTIYF. Here the CDR3 DNA reads TGTGCCAGCAGCGTAAGCGTAGGGCAGGGGTCCGGAAACACCATATATTTT.

V is TRBV7-6 and J is TRBJ1-1; TRBD1 agrees at 10 bases. Germline V gives CDR1 SGHVS, CDR2 FNYEAQ. This CDR3 is 15 amino acids long. Trimming cost V 5 bases and J 2 bases; bases outside gene matches: 5. The DNA for the CDR3 is TGTGCCAGCAGCACTAGGACAGGGGGAAACACTGAAGCTTTCTTT. The encoded protein is CASSTRTGGNTEAFF. Drawing the rest from reference TRBV7-6 and TRBJ1-1, the complete variable domain is GAGVSQSPRYKVTKRGQDVALRCDPISGHVSLYWYRQALGQGPEFLTYFNYEAQQDKSGLPNDRFSAERPEGSISTLTIQRTEQRDSAMYRCASSTRTGGNTEAFFGQGTRLTVV.

The chain links TRBV9 to TRBJ2-5; unclear D gene. V was trimmed by 0 bases and J by 5 bases, leaving 20 bases between them. The germline V gene encodes CDR1 SGDLS and CDR2 YYNGEE. This CDR3 has 17 amino acids. This CDR3 is CASSVAEFLLPLETQYF. CDR3 DNA sequence: TGTGCCAGCAGCGTAGCTGAATTTCTCCTACCCCTTGAGACCCAGTACTTC.

The chain links TRBV27 to TRBJ2-3; D uncertain. V was shortened by 5 bases and J by 2 bases, with 2 bases between the two germline ends. The germline gives CDR1 MNHEY, CDR2 SMNVEV (reference sequence). The CDR3 is made up of 11 amino acids. The CDR3 loop is CASSHTDTQYF. CDR3 nucleotides: TGTGCCAGCAGTCACACAGATACGCAGTATTTT.

The V gene is TRBV30, the J gene TRBJ2-4; D may correspond to TRBD1 or TRBD2 (6 bases each). CDR1 GTSNPN and CDR2 SVGIG come from the germline V gene (reference sequence). V was cut by 5 bases and J by 2 bases, with 19 bases left in between. The CDR3 sequence is 16 residues long. The CDR3 DNA follows: TGTGCCTGGGGGGGGCTTGGGCCGGTAACCAAAAACATTCAGTACTTC. Its translation is CAWGGLGPVTKNIQYF. Complete variable domain (other parts from reference TRBV30 and TRBJ2-4): SQTIHQWPATLVQPVGSPLSLECTVEGTSNPNLYWYRQAAGRGLQLLFYSVGIGQISSEVPQNLSASRPQDRQFILSSKKLLLSDSGFYLCAWGGLGPVTKNIQYFGAGTRLSVL.

This clone occurred once. The genes are TRBV25-1 and TRBJ2-7; TRBD2 agrees at 7 bases. The CDR3 is made up of 15 amino acids. The germline V gene encodes CDR1 MGHDK and CDR2 SYGVNS. V lost 6 bases, J lost 2 bases, and 10 bases stayed unmatched. The CDR3 here is CASSVRGVVPYEQYF. The CDR3 region has the DNA TGTGCCAGCAGCGTCCGGGGGGTGGTTCCCTACGAGCAGTACTTC.

V is TRBV19 and J is TRBJ2-3, with D maybe TRBD2 (5 bases). V lost 3 bases and J 0 bases, leaving 10 bases between the germline ends. Looked up from germline, CDR1 is LNHDA and CDR2 is SQIVND (reference sequence). There are 15 residues in the CDR3. This CDR3 is CASSIRRDSTDTQYF. CDR3 DNA: TGTGCCAGTAGTATCCGTCGGGATAGCACAGATACGCAGTATTTT.

CDR3 coding DNA: TGCAGCGTTTCGGGGGACAGGACCTATGGCTACACCTTC. Translation gives CSVSGDRTYGYTF. The chain has TRBV29-1 and TRBJ1-2; 8 bases agree with TRBD1. The CDR3 runs to 13 residues. V trimming: 5 bases; J trimming: 4 bases; junction bases outside the gene matches: 6. Germline V gene sequence: CDR1 SQVTM, CDR2 ANQGSEA.

As DNA, the CDR3 is TGTGCCAGTCGGCGGGACCTTAGCAATCAGCCCCAGCATTTT. Translation gives CASRRDLSNQPQHF. The rearrangement links TRBV6-5 to TRBJ1-5; TRBD1 is a possible D gene (5 bases). The CDR3 sequence is 14 residues long. CDR1 and CDR2 (germline): MNHEY, SVGAGI. The germline V and J ends were trimmed by 9 bases and 0 bases, with 12 bases remaining between them.

The gene calls are TRBV6-2 or TRBV6-3 and TRBJ2-1; TRBD2 matches 10 bases. CDR1 is MNHEY and CDR2 is SVGEGT in the germline V gene. The ends lost 6 bases at V and 7 bases at J; junction bases unmatched: 12. This CDR3 is 16 amino acids long. CDR3 in amino acids: CASSPPQRGGRNEQFF. The CDR3 DNA is TGTGCCAGCAGCCCTCCTCAGCGGGGGGGCCGGAATGAGCAGTTCTTC.

V usage is TRBV5-6 and J usage is TRBJ1-1; the D gene is possibly TRBD1 (5 bases). The ends were cut back, 0 bases at V and 0 bases at J, with 12 bases in the middle. Per germline, CDR1 SGHDT and CDR2 YYEEEE. The CDR3 length is 16 residues. In nucleotides, the CDR3 is TGTGCCAGCAGCTTGGCATGGGGGACTCTGAACACTGAAGCTTTCTTT. This gives the protein CASSLAWGTLNTEAFF.